The source of this T cell receptor beta chain is a study of shared clonotypes between healthy human individuals (dated by TCRdb to 2018 to 2020). Context from the whole study: Two women and a few men aged 18 to 49 years were included in the cohort. For each donor, CD4 naive and CD4 memory were each given three plates, CD8 naive was given two plates, and CD8 memory was given one plate. Blood TCR repertoires of roughly five healthy adults were deeply sequenced to estimate repertoire size and the extent of clonotype sharing between individuals. Libraries were prepared and TCR repertoires were sequenced by different laboratories using diverse techniques, in order to increase sequencing depth and limit assay-specific biases. Each donor's leukapheresis produced roughly between roughly 0.85 and 9.5 billion PBMCs. Broader findings and caveats from the paper: Pairwise subsampling led to the expectation that sequencing depth would affect the degree of clonotype sharing among donors. Clonotypes shared by all four sorted-subset donors showed higher generation probabilities than non-shared clonotypes. The genetic and exposure-history diversity represented was limited by the small number of donors. Sampling was restricted to blood, and TCR repertoires in tissue are likely to differ from TCR repertoires in blood. Rarefaction of sorted-subset datasets indicated incomplete sequencing despite the large sequencing depth. Naive subsets generally had larger estimated clonotype richness than memory subsets. Approximately 5% of naive CD4, 3% to 3.5% of naive CD8, around 2.3% of memory CD4, and roughly 0.4% of memory CD8 clonotypes were shared across a handful of donors.

TCR CDR3 regions were amplified from genomic DNA by multiplex PCR using the deep immunoSEQ assay. Genomic DNA extracted from each cell subset was distributed evenly over all wells of several immunoSEQ 96-well plates, and each plate served as one replicate. For sorted subsets, each replicate PCR was loaded with 200 ng genomic DNA, equivalent to about 30,000 T cell genomes. Purified libraries were measured with a Qubit 3.0 fluorometer, size-checked on a Bioanalyzer 2100, and measured again with the KAPA Library Quantification kit. Each immunoSEQ 96-well plate was sequenced on its own single-read 150-cycle Illumina NextSeq 550 flow cell. As for the original processing: Because the immunoSEQ output included only junctional sequences and no quality scores, the filtering could not be the same as the filtering used for full-length reads. Sequences were annotated with PyIR, a Python wrapper for IgBLAST v1.9, and V/J genes and CDR3 were assigned using IMGT germline references. Reads with weak V/J assignments (E-value above 1e-6), missing CDR3, stop codons, out-of-frame junctions, or ambiguous translated residues were removed. V3J clonotypes were defined as sequences sharing an identical inferred V gene, J gene, and CDR3 amino acid sequence. The percentage overlap between two repertoires was calculated by dividing the number of shared unique clonotypes by the size of the smaller repertoire. Three approaches were used to assess repertoire richness: RTK rarefaction, the Chao1 estimator, and Recon v2.1 estimates of unobserved clonotypes. Generation probabilities for all TCRbeta clonotypes obtained by the gDNA method from a handful of donors were computed using OLGA. TCRdb re-hosts the immuneACCESS table, in-frame sequences only. Its copies lack some clones; in the studies checked, an unresolved V gene accounts for under half of them, and the cause for the rest is not known. From that table come the V and J calls and clone size; the DNA was used to work out D and trimming. Counted in this sample were some 660,000 clones; more than 70% of them appeared once. The biggest ten clones account for around 1.8% of the sample.

Note on this clone: Its antigen specificity is not known. No much larger clonotype is one base removed from it; base qualities were not supplied.

The donors were healthy, HIV-negative adults with no recently reported acute infections or vaccinations. Only Caucasian adults living in Nashville, Tennessee, USA were represented among the donors. CD4+ T cells were enriched by magnetic negative selection, after which naive cells were positively selected on CD45RA and the negative fraction was taken as the memory subset. Blood was obtained by leukapheresis, after which PBMCs were separated by Ficoll-Histopaque density gradient centrifugation and cryopreserved in liquid nitrogen vapor phase. Purity and quantity of every magnetically sorted T cell population were checked by analytical flow cytometry. From each sorted fraction, genomic DNA was isolated and quantified by UV absorbance on a Nanodrop 2000c. The CDR3 goes from the cysteine to the phenylalanine over 15 residues. The only DNA kept is the CDR3, 45 bases in frame from the first base. Per the germline V gene, SGHTA is the CDR1 and FQGNSA is the CDR2. V lost 1 base and J lost 4 bases; the stretch between them is 13 bases long.

This receptor chain uses TRBV7-2 and TRBJ1-2; the D gene is possibly TRBD1, with 6 bases matching. The sample taken for sequencing was memory CD4+ T cells sorted from blood. The cell subset or site label for this specimen denotes: CD45RA-negative fraction. The sequence was obtained from a young woman in good health. The CDR3 is CASSLETGLSYGYTF. The DNA sequence follows: TGTGCCAGCAGCTTAGAGACAGGCCTTTCCTATGGCTACACCTTC.